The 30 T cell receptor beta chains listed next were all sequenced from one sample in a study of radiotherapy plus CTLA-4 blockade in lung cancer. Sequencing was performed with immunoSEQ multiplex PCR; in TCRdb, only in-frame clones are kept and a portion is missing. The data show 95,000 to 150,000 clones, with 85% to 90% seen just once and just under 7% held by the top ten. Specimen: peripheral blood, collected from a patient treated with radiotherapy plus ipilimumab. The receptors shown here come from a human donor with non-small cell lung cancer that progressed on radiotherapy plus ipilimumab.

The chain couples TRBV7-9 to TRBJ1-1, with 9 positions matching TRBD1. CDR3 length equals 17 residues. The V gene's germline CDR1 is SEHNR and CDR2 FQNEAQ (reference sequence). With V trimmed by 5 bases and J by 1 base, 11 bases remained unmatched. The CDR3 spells CASSHGQGMIRNTEAFF. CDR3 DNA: TGTGCCAGCAGCCACGGACAGGGGATGATTCGGAACACTGAAGCTTTCTTT.

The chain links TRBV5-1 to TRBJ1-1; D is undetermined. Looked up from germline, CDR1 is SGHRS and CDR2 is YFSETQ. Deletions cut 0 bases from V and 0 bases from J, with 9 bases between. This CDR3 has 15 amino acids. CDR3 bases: TGCGCCAGCAGCTTGGGGCAGATCATGAACACTGAAGCTTTCTTT. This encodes CASSLGQIMNTEAFF.

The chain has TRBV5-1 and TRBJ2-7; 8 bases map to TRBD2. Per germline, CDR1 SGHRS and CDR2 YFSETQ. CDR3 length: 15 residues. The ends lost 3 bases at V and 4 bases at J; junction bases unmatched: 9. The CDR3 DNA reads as TGCGCCAGCAGCTACGGGACTAGTGGTGTGTACGAGCAGTACTTC. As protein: CASSYGTSGVYEQYF.

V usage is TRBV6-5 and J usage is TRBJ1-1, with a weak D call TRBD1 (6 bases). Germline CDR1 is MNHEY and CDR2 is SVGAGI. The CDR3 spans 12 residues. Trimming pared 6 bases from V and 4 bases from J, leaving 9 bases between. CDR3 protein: CASSLTGTEAFF. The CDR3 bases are TGTGCCAGCAGCCTGACAGGCACTGAAGCTTTCTTT.

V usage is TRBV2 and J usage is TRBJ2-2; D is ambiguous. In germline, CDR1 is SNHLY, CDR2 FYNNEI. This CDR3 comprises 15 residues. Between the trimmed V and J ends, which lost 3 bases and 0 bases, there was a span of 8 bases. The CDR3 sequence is CASSDFVANTGELFF. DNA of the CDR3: TGTGCCAGCAGTGATTTTGTAGCGAACACCGGGGAGCTGTTTTTT.

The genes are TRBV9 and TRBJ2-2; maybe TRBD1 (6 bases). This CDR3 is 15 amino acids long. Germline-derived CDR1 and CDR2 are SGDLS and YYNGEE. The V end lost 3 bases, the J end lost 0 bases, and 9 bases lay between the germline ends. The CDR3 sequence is CASSAGTTNTGELFF. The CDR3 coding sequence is TGTGCCAGCAGCGCCGGGACAACGAACACCGGGGAGCTGTTTTTT.

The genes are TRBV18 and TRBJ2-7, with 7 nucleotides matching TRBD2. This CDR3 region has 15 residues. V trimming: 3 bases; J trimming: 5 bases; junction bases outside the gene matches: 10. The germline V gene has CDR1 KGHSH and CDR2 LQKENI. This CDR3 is CASSPRAGVQDEQYF. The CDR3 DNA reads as TGTGCCAGCTCACCGCGTGCGGGGGTCCAGGACGAGCAGTACTTC.

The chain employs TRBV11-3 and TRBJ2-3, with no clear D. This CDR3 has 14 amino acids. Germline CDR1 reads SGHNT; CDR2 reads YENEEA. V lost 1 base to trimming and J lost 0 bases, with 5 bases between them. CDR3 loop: CASSLGHSTDTQYF. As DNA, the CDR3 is TGTGCCAGCAGCTTAGGGCACAGCACAGATACGCAGTATTTT.

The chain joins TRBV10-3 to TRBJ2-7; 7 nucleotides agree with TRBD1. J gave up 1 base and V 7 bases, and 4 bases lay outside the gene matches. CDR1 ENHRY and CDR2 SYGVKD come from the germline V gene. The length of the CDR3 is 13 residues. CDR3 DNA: TGTGCCATCACACAGGGGTCTTCCTACGAGCAGTACTTC. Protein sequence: CAITQGSSYEQYF.

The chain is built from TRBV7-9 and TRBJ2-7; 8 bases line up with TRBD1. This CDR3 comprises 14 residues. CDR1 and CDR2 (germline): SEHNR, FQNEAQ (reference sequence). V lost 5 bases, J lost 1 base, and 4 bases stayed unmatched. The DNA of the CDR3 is TGTGCCAGCAGCCCACAGGGGGAGTCCTACGAGCAGTACTTC. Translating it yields CASSPQGESYEQYF.

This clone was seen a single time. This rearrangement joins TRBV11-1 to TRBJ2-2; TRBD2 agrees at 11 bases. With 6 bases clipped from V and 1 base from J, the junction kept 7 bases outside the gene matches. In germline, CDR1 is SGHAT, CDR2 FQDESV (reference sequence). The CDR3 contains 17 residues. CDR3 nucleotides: TGTGCCAGCAGAAGACTAGCGGGAATAGGGAACACCGGGGAGCTGTTTTTT. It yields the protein CASRRLAGIGNTGELFF. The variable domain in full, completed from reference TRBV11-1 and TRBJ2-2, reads EAEVAQSPRYKITEKSQAVAFWCDPISGHATLYWYRQILGQGPELLVQFQDESVVDDSQLPKDRFSAERLKGVDSTLKIQPAELGDSAMYLCASRRLAGIGNTGELFFGEGSRLTVL.

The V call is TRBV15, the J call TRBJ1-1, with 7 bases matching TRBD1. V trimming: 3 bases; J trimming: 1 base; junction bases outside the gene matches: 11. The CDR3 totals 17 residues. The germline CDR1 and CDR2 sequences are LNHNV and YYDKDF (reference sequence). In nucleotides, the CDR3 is TGTGCCACCAGCAGTGACCGGAAGGGGGCATCGAACACTGAAGCTTTCTTT. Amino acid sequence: CATSSDRKGASNTEAFF.

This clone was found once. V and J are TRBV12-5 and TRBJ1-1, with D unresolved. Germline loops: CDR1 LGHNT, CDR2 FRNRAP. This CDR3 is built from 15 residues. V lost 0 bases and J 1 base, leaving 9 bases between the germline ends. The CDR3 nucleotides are TGTGCTAGTGGTTTGGTAGAGGGAAAGAACACTGAAGCTTTCTTT. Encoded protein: CASGLVEGKNTEAFF.

The CDR3 DNA reads as TGTGCCATCAGTGAGCCCTTACGCTACGAGCAGTACTTC. Its translation is CAISEPLRYEQYF. The chain has TRBV10-3 and TRBJ2-7; D uncertain. The CDR3 is 13 amino acids. CDR1 and CDR2 (germline): ENHRY, SYGVKD. V was trimmed by 2 bases and J by 3 bases, leaving 8 bases between them.

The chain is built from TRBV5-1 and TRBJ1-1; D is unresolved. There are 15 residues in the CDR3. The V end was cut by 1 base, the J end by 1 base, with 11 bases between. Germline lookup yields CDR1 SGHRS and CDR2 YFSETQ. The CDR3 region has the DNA TGCGCCAGCAGCTTGTACAGCTTAGAGAACACTGAAGCTTTCTTT. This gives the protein CASSLYSLENTEAFF.

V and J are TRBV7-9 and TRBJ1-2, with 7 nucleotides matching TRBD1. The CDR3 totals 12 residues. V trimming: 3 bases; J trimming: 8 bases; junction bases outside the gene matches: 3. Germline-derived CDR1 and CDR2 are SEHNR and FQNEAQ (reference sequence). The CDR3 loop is CASSLTGYGYTF. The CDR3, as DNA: TGTGCCAGCAGCTTGACAGGGTACGGCTACACCTTC.

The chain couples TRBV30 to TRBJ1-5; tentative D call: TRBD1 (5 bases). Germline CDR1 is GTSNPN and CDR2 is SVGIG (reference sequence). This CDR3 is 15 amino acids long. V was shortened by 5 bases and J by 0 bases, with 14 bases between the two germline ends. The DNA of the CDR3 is TGTGCCTGGGGGTCCGGGGGTTATAGCAATCAGCCCCAGCATTTT. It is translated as CAWGSGGYSNQPQHF.

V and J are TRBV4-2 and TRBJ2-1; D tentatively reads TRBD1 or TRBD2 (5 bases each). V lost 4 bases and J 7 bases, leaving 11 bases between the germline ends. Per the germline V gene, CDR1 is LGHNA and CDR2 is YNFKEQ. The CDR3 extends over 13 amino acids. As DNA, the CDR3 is TGTGCCAGCAGCCCCAGGGACGTTAATGAGCAGTTCTTC. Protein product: CASSPRDVNEQFF.

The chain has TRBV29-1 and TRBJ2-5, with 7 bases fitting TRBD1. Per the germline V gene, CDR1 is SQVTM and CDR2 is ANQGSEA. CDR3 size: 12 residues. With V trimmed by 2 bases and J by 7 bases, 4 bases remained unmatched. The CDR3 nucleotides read TGCAGCGTTGAAAGGCAGGGGGTGACCCAGTACTTC. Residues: CSVERQGVTQYF. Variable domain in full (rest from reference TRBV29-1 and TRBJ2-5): SAVISQKPSRDICQRGTSLTIQCQVDSQVTMMFWYRQQPGQSLTLIATANQGSEATYESGFVIDKFPISRPNLTFSTLTVSNMSPEDSSIYLCSVERQGVTQYFGPGTRLLVL.

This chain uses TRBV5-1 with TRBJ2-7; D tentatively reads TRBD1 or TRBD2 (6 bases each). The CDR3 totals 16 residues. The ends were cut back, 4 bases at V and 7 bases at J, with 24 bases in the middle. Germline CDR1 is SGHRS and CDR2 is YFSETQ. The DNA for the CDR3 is TGCGCCAGCAGCCCCCTCGGGTCCGGGAGACAGGTGGAGCAGTACTTC. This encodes CASSPLGSGRQVEQYF.

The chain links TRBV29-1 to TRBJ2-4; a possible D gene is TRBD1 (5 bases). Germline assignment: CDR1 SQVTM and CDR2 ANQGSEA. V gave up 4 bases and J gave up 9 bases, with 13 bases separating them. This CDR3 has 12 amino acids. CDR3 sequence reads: CSVARERGIQYF. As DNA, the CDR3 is TGCAGCGTTGCCAGGGAAAGGGGCATTCAGTACTTC.

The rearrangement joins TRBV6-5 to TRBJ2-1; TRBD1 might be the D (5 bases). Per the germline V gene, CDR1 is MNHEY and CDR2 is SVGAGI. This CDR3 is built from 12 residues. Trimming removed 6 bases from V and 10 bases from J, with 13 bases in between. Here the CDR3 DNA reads TGTGCCAGCAGCCCTACAGGAATCGAGCAGTTCTTC. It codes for CASSPTGIEQFF.

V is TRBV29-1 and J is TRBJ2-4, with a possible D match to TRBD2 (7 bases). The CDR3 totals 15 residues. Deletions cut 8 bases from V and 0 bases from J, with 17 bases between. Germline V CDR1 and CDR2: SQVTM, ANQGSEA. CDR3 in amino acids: CSPFGGARAKNIQYF. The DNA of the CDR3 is TGCAGCCCTTTTGGGGGGGCTAGAGCCAAAAACATTCAGTACTTC.

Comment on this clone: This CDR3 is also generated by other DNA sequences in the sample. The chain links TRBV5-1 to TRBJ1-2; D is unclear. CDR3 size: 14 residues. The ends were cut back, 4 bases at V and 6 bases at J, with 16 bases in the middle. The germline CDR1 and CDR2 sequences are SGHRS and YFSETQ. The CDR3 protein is CASSRGASGDGYTF. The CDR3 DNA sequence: TGCGCCAGCAGCAGAGGCGCCTCGGGTGATGGCTACACCTTC.

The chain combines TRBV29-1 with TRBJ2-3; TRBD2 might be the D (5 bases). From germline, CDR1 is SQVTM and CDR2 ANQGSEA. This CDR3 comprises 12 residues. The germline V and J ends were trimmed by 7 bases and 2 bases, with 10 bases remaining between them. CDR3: CSGGSNTDTQYF. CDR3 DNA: TGCAGCGGAGGGTCGAACACAGATACGCAGTATTTT.

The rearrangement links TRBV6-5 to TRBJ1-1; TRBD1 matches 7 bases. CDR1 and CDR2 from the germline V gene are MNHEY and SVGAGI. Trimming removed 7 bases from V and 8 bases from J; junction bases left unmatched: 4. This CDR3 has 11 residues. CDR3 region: CASTRQGEAFF. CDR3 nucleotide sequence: TGTGCCAGCACCCGACAGGGAGAAGCTTTCTTT.

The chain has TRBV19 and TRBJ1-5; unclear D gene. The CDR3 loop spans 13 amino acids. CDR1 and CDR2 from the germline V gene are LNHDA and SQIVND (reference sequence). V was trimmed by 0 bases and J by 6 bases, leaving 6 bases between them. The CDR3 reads CASSIESSQPQHF. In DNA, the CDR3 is TGTGCCAGTAGTATAGAATCCAGTCAGCCCCAGCATTTT.

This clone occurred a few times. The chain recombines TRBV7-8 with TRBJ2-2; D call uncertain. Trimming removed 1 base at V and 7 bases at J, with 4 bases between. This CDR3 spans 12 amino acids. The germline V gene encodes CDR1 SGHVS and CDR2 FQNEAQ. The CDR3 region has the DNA TGTGCCAGCAGCTTAGTTGGCGGGGAGCTGTTTTTT. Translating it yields CASSLVGGELFF.

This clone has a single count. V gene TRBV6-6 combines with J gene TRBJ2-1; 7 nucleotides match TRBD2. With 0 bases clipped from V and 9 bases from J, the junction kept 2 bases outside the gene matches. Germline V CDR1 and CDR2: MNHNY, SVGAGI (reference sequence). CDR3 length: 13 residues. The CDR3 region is CASSYSGGGEQFF. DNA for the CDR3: TGTGCCAGCAGTTACTCTGGGGGGGGTGAGCAGTTCTTC.

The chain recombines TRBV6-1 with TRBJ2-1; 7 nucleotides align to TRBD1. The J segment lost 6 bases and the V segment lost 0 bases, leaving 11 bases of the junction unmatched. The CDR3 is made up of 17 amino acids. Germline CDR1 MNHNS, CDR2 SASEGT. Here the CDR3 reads CASSEALLGPGGNEQFF. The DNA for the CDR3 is TGTGCCAGCAGTGAAGCGCTTCTGGGTCCAGGGGGCAATGAGCAGTTCTTC.